The present entry profiles one T cell receptor beta chain with its context. Its specificity is not known. The V end was cut by 0 bases, the J end by 0 bases, with 9 bases between. The CDR3 is 16 residues long. Germline values: CDR1 SGHNT, CDR2 YYREEE (reference sequence). Here immunoSEQ multiplex PCR was the method, and the copy in TCRdb shows in-frame clones only, minus some. The sample includes some 150,000 clones, 85% of them seen just once. The sample comes from a study of T cell responses to AZD1222 COVID-19 vaccine. Regarding the study as a whole: Recipients of AZD1222 seropositive at baseline numbered only 6 or 7. Clonal diversity was possibly underestimated, and the donors were mostly white British, with more females.

The J gene is TRBJ2-2, the V gene TRBV5-4; maybe TRBD2 (5 bases). This receptor was taken from an adult who received the MenACWY meningococcal vaccine as a control. This specimen was peripheral blood, taken 28 days after the second dose of the MenACWY control vaccine. CDR3 loop: CASSLEAAANTGELFF. The CDR3 DNA sequence: TGTGCCAGCAGCTTGGAAGCGGCAGCGAACACCGGGGAGCTGTTTTTT.